These 23 T cell receptor beta chains came from one sample sequenced in a study of PD-L1 blockade in urothelial cancer. The time point here: peripheral blood 6 weeks after treatment start. Assay: immunoSEQ multiplex PCR; the TCRdb copy retains only in-frame clones and omits some. The sample yields about 76,000 clones, under 95% seen once. Sample: PBMCs, taken around atezolizumab (anti-PD-L1) treatment. The source of these receptors is an elderly woman with urothelial cancer.

The chain combines TRBV18 with TRBJ1-4, with 7 bases that match TRBD1. V was pared by 0 bases and J by 7 bases, with 20 bases of the junction left unmatched. This CDR3 has 20 residues. CDR1 is KGHSH and CDR2 is LQKENI in the germline V gene. CDR3 protein: CASSPPSRPGQFRWGEKLFF. Written as DNA, the CDR3 is TGTGCCAGCTCACCACCCTCTAGACCGGGACAGTTCAGATGGGGTGAAAAACTGTTTTTT. The complete variable domain, with remaining parts taken from reference TRBV18 and TRBJ1-4, reads NAGVMQNPRHLVRRRGQEARLRCSPMKGHSHVYWYRQLPEEGLKFMVYLQKENIIDESGMPKERFSAEFPKEGPSILRIQQVVRGDSAAYFCASSPPSRPGQFRWGEKLFFGSGTQLSVL.

The chain employs TRBV2 and TRBJ2-4; 8 bases agree with TRBD1. The CDR3 totals 15 residues. V shed 6 bases and J 3 bases; nucleotides not matched to a gene: 7. Germline CDR1 SNHLY, CDR2 FYNNEI. The CDR3 DNA reads as TGTGCCAGCAGGGAATTGACAGGGGTCAAAAACATTCAGTACTTC. Translation gives CASRELTGVKNIQYF.

CDR3 nucleotide sequence: TGTGCCAGCAGCGCCGGGACAGGGGTTCGGGGTGCGTATGGCTACACCTTC. It is translated as CASSAGTGVRGAYGYTF. This chain joins TRBV9 and TRBJ1-2, with 10 bases aligning to TRBD1. The germline gives CDR1 SGDLS, CDR2 YYNGEE. The J segment lost 5 bases and the V segment lost 3 bases, leaving 13 bases of the junction unmatched. This CDR3 comprises 17 residues.

The chain employs TRBV6-6 and TRBJ2-7; D possibly corresponds to TRBD1 (6 bases). CDR3 size: 15 residues. From germline, CDR1 is MNHNY and CDR2 SVGAGI (reference sequence). Trimming shortened V by 7 bases and J by 1 base, and 17 bases separated the two germline ends. The CDR3 DNA sequence: TGTGCCAGCACTTCTGAAAGAGGGGGTTCCTACGAGCAGTACTTC. This sequence encodes CASTSERGGSYEQYF.

This chain links TRBV19 with TRBJ2-7; 10 nucleotides line up with TRBD1. Germline V lookup: CDR1 LNHDA, CDR2 SQIVND (reference sequence). The CDR3 consists of 14 residues. The V gene end was trimmed by 4 bases and the J gene end by 7 bases; junction bases not matched to a gene: 7. CDR3 protein: CASSNRQGAREQYF. The DNA of the CDR3 is TGTGCCAGTAGTAACCGACAGGGGGCGAGGGAGCAGTACTTC.

The rearrangement links TRBV5-4 to TRBJ2-5, with 12 bases fitting TRBD2. V gave up 0 bases and J gave up 4 bases; unmatched junction bases: 1. Per the germline V gene, CDR1 is SGHNT and CDR2 is YYREEE (reference sequence). There are 15 residues in the CDR3. The CDR3 DNA follows: TGTGCCAGCAGCTTGGAACTAGCGGGAGGAGAGACCCAGTACTTC. The encoded protein is CASSLELAGGETQYF.

The chain carries TRBV18 and TRBJ1-5; D possibly corresponds to TRBD1 (5 bases). The V and J ends lost 3 bases and 7 bases respectively, with 10 bases between them. Germline V CDR1 and CDR2: KGHSH, LQKENI. This CDR3 contains 13 residues. The CDR3 DNA sequence: TGTGCCAGCTCACCTGGCGGGGACCAGCCCCAGCATTTT. This sequence encodes CASSPGGDQPQHF.

The chain joins TRBV7-9 to TRBJ2-1; 7 bases map to TRBD2. The junction had 11 bases not matched to a gene; V was cut back by 2 bases and J by 4 bases. CDR1 and CDR2 from the germline V gene are SEHNR and FQNEAQ (reference sequence). The CDR3 has 17 amino acids. As DNA, the CDR3 is TGTGCCAGCAGCTTAAGCCCCGGTCTAGCGGCGTACAATGAGCAGTTCTTC. It is translated as CASSLSPGLAAYNEQFF.

The genes are TRBV25-1 and TRBJ1-5, with D perhaps matching TRBD1 (5 bases). The V end was cut by 4 bases, the J end by 2 bases, with 12 bases between. There are 15 residues in the CDR3. The germline V gene has CDR1 MGHDK and CDR2 SYGVNS. The CDR3 region is CASSAPGQGNQPQHF. The CDR3 DNA is TGTGCCAGCAGTGCCCCAGGGCAGGGCAATCAGCCCCAGCATTTT.

The chain uses TRBV7-2 and TRBJ2-1, with 10 bases aligning to TRBD2. This CDR3 is 16 amino acids long. Germline CDR1 is SGHTA and CDR2 is FQGNSA. Losses at the gene ends were 4 bases for V and 3 bases for J; bases not matched to a gene: 6. Here the CDR3 reads CASSSSSGRVYNEQFF. The DNA for the CDR3 is TGTGCCAGCAGCTCCTCTAGCGGGAGAGTCTACAATGAGCAGTTCTTC.

The CDR3 loop is CASRPRLAGGHTGELFF. As DNA, the CDR3 is TGTGCCAGTAGACCTCGACTAGCGGGAGGTCACACCGGGGAGCTGTTTTTT. This chain uses TRBV19 with TRBJ2-2; 13 bases map to TRBD2. Germline trimming cut 6 bases from V and 3 bases from J; bases unmatched to any gene: 7. The CDR3 consists of 17 residues. Germline V CDR1 and CDR2: LNHDA, SQIVND (reference sequence).

The V and J genes are TRBV19 and TRBJ1-5, with D unclear. The germline CDR1 and CDR2 sequences are LNHDA and SQIVND (reference sequence). The CDR3 has 17 amino acids. Trimming took off 5 bases at V and 0 bases at J, with 17 bases between the two ends. The CDR3 here is CASSPRGRKYSNQPQHF. CDR3 in DNA: TGTGCCAGTAGTCCAAGAGGGAGAAAGTATAGCAATCAGCCCCAGCATTTT.

The rearrangement joins TRBV5-4 to TRBJ2-7; 14 bases fit TRBD2. The germline gives CDR1 SGHNT, CDR2 YYREEE (reference sequence). V lost 4 bases, J lost 6 bases, and 6 bases stayed unmatched. This CDR3 is 15 amino acids long. The CDR3 sequence is CASSGGTSGSPEQYF. CDR3 in DNA: TGTGCCAGCAGCGGAGGGACTAGCGGGAGTCCCGAGCAGTACTTC.

V gene TRBV5-1 combines with J gene TRBJ1-1, with 9 positions matching TRBD1. V dropped 7 bases and J dropped 7; count of bases not matched to a gene: 11. This CDR3 spans 14 amino acids. Germline loops: CDR1 SGHRS, CDR2 YFSETQ. The CDR3 is CASGTTGGADEAFF. The CDR3 DNA is TGCGCCAGCGGAACCACAGGGGGCGCGGATGAAGCTTTCTTT.

The V call is TRBV6-6, the J call TRBJ2-5; D possibly corresponds to TRBD2 (5 bases). The CDR3 covers 14 residues. Germline lookup yields CDR1 MNHNY and CDR2 SVGAGI (reference sequence). V shed 5 bases and J shed 4 bases, with 14 bases lying between them. CDR3 protein: CASSPREGPETQYF. The CDR3 nucleotides read TGTGCCAGCAGTCCCCGAGAGGGCCCAGAGACCCAGTACTTC.

This chain connects TRBV14 to TRBJ1-2, with D maybe TRBD1 (5 bases). Trimming pared 0 bases from V and 3 bases from J, leaving 14 bases between. Germline V lookup: CDR1 SGHDN, CDR2 FVKESK. The CDR3 sequence is 16 residues long. The CDR3 DNA reads TGTGCCAGCAGCCAAGATTCGACGGCGGGGGACTATGGCTACACCTTC. Translated: CASSQDSTAGDYGYTF.

This clone was seen only once. The chain is built from TRBV6-1 and TRBJ1-1; maybe TRBD1 (5 bases). The CDR3 extends over 13 amino acids. CDR1 and CDR2 (germline): MNHNS, SASEGT. The germline V and J ends were trimmed by 5 bases and 1 base, with 8 bases remaining between them. The CDR3 sequence: CASSSTGNTEAFF. As DNA, the CDR3 is TGTGCCAGCAGTAGTACAGGGAACACTGAAGCTTTCTTT.

V and J are TRBV5-4 and TRBJ2-1; D ambiguous. The CDR3 runs to 16 residues. Trimming stripped 0 bases from V and 0 bases from J, with 10 bases between. Germline CDR1 is SGHNT and CDR2 is YYREEE (reference sequence). The CDR3 spells CASSLEGRHSYNEQFF. Written as DNA, the CDR3 is TGTGCCAGCAGCTTGGAAGGCAGACACTCCTACAATGAGCAGTTCTTC.

The genes are TRBV28 and TRBJ1-2, with D unclear. Trimming removed 3 bases at V and 8 bases at J, with 13 bases between. The CDR3 extends over 13 amino acids. CDR1 and CDR2 (germline): MDHEN, SYDVKM. This CDR3 is CASSFGLRYGYTF. The CDR3, as DNA: TGTGCCAGCAGTTTTGGATTGAGGTACGGCTACACCTTC.

The CDR3 spells CAWSFFGGLSANTGELFF. CDR3 bases: TGTGCCTGGAGTTTCTTTGGGGGCCTAAGCGCGAACACCGGGGAGCTGTTTTTT. The V call is TRBV30, the J call TRBJ2-2; a weak D match, TRBD1 (6 bases). The CDR3 has 18 amino acids. Germline V gene data show CDR1 as GTSNPN and CDR2 as SVGIG (reference sequence). V lost 2 bases to trimming and J lost 0 bases, with 19 bases between them.

The chain couples TRBV10-3 to TRBJ2-7; TRBD1 matches 11 bases. With 7 bases clipped from V and 6 bases from J, the junction kept 14 bases outside the gene matches. The germline gives CDR1 ENHRY, CDR2 SYGVKD. The CDR3 is 16 amino acids. The CDR3 is CAITWTGGPLKGEQYF. In DNA form, the CDR3 reads TGTGCCATCACCTGGACAGGGGGCCCATTGAAAGGCGAGCAGTACTTC.

The CDR3 protein is CASTSVWGPRSTDTQYF. In DNA form, the CDR3 reads TGTGCCAGCACCTCGGTATGGGGGCCTCGAAGCACAGATACGCAGTATTTT. The chain combines TRBV27 with TRBJ2-3, with a weak D call TRBD1 (6 bases). The V end lost 7 bases, the J end lost 0 bases, and 20 bases lay between the germline ends. Germline CDR1 MNHEY, CDR2 SMNVEV (reference sequence). The CDR3 is 17 residues long.

J is TRBJ1-4 and V is TRBV7-9; D is ambiguous. The CDR3 length is 16 residues. The V end lost 5 bases, the J end lost 3 bases, and 16 bases lay between the germline ends. Germline-derived CDR1 and CDR2 are SEHNR and FQNEAQ (reference sequence). The CDR3 nucleotides are TGTGCCAGCAGCCCGTTCGGTGGGCAGGCTAATGAAAAACTGTTTTTT. Its protein product is CASSPFGGQANEKLFF.